Described below is a single T cell receptor (beta chain) sequence and its context. This sample is part of a study of blood T cell repertoires in COVID-19. In the study overall: COVID-19 samples collected from the United States, Italy and Spain covered acute and convalescent phases. PBMCs, B-cell-depleted T cells, or T cells provided the cDNA or gDNA that made up the material.

V lost 5 bases to trimming and J lost 4 bases, with 20 bases between them. Per the germline V gene, CDR1 is MNHEY and CDR2 is SVGEGT. The CDR3 spans 16 residues. Source study methods: Quantification of nucleated cells was approximated via reference gene primer amplification. TCRdb's table, derived via immunoSEQ multiplex PCR, lists solely in-frame clones and lacks some. V and J calls and clone size are given by that table; D and trimming were obtained from the DNA. The repertoire holds 68,000 or so clones, with roughly 80% as singletons. This receptor was obtained from a human donor in a cohort sampled during active COVID-19. Input material: peripheral blood. The chain carries TRBV6-2 or TRBV6-3 and TRBJ2-5; the D gene is possibly TRBD2 (5 bases). CDR3 bases: TGTGCCAGCAGTGCCGGCTTTGCGCCAGAGGGAGAGACCCAGTACTTC. It encodes CASSAGFAPEGETQYF.